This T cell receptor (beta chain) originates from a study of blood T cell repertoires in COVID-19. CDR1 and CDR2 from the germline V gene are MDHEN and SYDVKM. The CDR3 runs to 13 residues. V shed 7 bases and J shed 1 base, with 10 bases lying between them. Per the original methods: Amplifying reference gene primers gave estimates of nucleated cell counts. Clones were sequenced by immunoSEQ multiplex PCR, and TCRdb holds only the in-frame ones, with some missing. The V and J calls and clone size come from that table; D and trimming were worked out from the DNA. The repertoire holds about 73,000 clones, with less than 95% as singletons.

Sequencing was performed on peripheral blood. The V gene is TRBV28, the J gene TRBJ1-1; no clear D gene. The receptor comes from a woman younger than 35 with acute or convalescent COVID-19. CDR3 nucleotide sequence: TGTGCCAGCACCCGAAGACAGAACACTGAAGCTTTCTTT. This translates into CASTRRQNTEAFF.